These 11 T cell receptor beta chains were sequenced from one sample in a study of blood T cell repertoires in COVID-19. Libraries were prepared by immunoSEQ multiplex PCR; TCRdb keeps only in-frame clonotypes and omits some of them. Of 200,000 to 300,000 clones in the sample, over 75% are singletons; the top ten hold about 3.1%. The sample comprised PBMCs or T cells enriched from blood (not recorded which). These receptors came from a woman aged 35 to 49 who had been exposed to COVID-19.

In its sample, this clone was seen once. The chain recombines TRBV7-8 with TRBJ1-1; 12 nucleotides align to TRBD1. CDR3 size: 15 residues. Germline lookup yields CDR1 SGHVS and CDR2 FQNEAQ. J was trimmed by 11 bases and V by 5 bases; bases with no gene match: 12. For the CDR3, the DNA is TGTGCCAGCAGCGCGAATGCCGGGACAGGGGGCGTTGCTTTCTTT. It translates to CASSANAGTGGVAFF. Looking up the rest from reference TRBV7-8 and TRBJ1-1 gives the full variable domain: GAGVSQSPRYKVAKRGQDVALRCDPISGHVSLFWYQQALGQGPEFLTYFQNEAQLDKSGLPSDRFFAERPEGSVSTLKIQRTQQEDSAVYLCASSANAGTGGVAFFGQGTRLTVV.

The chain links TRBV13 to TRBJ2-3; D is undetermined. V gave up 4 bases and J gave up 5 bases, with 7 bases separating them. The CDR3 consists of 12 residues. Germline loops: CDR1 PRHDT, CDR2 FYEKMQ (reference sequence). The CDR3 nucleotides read TGTGCCAGCAGCTCAAGCTTAGATACGCAGTATTTT. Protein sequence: CASSSSLDTQYF.

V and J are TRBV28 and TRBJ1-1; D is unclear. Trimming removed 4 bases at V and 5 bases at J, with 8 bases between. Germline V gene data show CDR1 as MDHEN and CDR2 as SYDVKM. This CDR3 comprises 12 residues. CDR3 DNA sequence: TGTGCCAGCAGTTGGAGGATTACTGAAGCTTTCTTT. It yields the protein CASSWRITEAFF.

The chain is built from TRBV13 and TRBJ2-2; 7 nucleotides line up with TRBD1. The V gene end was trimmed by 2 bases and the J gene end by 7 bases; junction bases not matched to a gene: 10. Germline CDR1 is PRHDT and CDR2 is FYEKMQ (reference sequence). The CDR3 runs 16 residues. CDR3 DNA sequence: TGTGCCAGCAGCTTATCCTCCAGGGGGAACGTCGGGGAGCTGTTTTTT. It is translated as CASSLSSRGNVGELFF.

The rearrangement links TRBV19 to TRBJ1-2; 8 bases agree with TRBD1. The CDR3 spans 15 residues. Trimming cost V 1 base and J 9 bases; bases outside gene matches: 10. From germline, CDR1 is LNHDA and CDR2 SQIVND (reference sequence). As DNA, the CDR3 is TGTGCCAGTAGTATAGTGAGGACAGGGTGGATTCGCTACACCTTC. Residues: CASSIVRTGWIRYTF.

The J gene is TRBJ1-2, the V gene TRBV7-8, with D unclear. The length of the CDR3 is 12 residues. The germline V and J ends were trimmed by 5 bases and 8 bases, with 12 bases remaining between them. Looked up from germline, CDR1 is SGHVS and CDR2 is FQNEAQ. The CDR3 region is CASSPAARGYTF. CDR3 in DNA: TGTGCCAGCAGCCCCGCGGCCAGAGGCTACACCTTC.

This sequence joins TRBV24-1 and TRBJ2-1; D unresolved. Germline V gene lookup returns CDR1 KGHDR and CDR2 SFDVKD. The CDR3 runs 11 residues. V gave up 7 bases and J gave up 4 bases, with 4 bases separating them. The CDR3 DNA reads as TGTGCCACCAGCGGGTACAATGAGCAGTTCTTC. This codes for CATSGYNEQFF.

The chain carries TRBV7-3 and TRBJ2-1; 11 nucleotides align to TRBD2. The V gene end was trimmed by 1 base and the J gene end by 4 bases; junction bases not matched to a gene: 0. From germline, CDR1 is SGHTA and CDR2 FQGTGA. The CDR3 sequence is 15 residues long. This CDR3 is CASSLRLAGYNEQFF. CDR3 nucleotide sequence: TGTGCCAGCAGCTTAAGACTAGCGGGGTACAATGAGCAGTTCTTC. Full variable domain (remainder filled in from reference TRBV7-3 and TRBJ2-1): GAGVSQTPSNKVTEKGKYVELRCDPISGHTALYWYRQSLGQGPEFLIYFQGTGAADDSGLPNDRFFAVRPEGSVSTLKIQRTERGDSAVYLCASSLRLAGYNEQFFGPGTRLTVL.

The CDR3 sequence is CASSGWESDEQYF. The DNA for the CDR3 is TGTGCCAGCAGCGGTTGGGAGAGCGACGAGCAGTACTTC. The rearrangement joins TRBV5-4 to TRBJ2-7; possible D gene TRBD2, 5 bases. The CDR3 sequence is 13 residues long. Germline-derived CDR1 and CDR2 are SGHNT and YYREEE (reference sequence). The V and J ends lost 4 bases and 5 bases respectively, with 13 bases between them.

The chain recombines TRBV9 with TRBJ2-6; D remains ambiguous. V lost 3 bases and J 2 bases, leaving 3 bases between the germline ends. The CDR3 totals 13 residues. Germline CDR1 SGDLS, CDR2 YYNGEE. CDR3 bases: TGTGCCAGCAGCGGTACTGGGGCCAACGTCCTGACTTTC. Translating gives CASSGTGANVLTF.

The CDR3 sequence is CASSVSTAISSTNEKLFF. The CDR3 DNA sequence: TGTGCCAGCTCAGTATCGACAGCGATCTCTTCAACTAATGAAAAACTGTTTTTT. The chain employs TRBV18 and TRBJ1-4; the D gene is possibly TRBD1 (5 bases). Trimming left V 5 bases short and J 0 bases short, with 19 bases between. The CDR3 contains 18 residues. The germline CDR1 and CDR2 sequences are KGHSH and LQKENI. The variable domain in full, with the rest retrieved from reference TRBV18 and TRBJ1-4, is NAGVMQNPRHLVRRRGQEARLRCSPMKGHSHVYWYRQLPEEGLKFMVYLQKENIIDESGMPKERFSAEFPKEGPSILRIQQVVRGDSAAYFCASSVSTAISSTNEKLFFGSGTQLSVL.